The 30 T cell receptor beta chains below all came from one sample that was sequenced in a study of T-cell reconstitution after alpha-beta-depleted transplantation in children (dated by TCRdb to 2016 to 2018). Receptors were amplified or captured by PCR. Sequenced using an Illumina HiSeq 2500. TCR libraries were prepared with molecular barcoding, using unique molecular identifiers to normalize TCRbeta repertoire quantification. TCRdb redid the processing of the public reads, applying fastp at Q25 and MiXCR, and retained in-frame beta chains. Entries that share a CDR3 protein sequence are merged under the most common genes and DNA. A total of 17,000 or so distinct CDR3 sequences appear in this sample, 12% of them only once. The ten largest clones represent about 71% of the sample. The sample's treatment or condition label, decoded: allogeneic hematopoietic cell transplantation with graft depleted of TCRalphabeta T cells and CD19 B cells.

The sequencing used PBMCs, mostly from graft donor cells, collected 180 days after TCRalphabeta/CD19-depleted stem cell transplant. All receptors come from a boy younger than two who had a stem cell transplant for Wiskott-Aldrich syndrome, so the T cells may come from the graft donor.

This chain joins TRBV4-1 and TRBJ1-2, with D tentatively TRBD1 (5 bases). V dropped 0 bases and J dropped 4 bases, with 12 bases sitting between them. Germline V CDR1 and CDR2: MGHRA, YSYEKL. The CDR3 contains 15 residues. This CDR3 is CASSQEYWGGYGYTF. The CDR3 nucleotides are TGCGCCAGCAGCCAAGAATACTGGGGCGGCTATGGCTACACCTTC.

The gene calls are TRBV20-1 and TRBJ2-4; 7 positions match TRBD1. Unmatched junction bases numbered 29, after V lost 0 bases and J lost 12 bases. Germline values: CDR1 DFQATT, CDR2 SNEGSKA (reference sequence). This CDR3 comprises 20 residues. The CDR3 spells CSARDDVTRGRGPLRDSQYF. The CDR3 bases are TGCAGTGCTAGAGATGATGTTACAAGGGGGCGAGGACCCCTCAGAGACAGTCAGTACTTC.

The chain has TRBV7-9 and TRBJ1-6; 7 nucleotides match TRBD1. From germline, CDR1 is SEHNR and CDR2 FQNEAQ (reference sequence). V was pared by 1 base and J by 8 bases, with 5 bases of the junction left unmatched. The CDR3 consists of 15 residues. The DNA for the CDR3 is TGTGCCAGCAGCTTAGTTGAGGGGGCATATTCACCCCTCCACTTT. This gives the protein CASSLVEGAYSPLHF. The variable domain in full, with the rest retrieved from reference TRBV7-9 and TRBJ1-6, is DTGVSQNPRHKITKRGQNVTFRCDPISEHNRLYWYRQTLGQGPEFLTYFQNEAQLEKSRLLSDRFSAERPKGSFSTLEIQRTEQGDSAMYLCASSLVEGAYSPLHFGNGTRLTVT.

The CDR3 reads CASSQAPSTSGRINEQFF. CDR3 coding DNA: TGTGCCTCCTCCCAAGCCCCATCGACTAGCGGGAGGATAAATGAGCAGTTCTTC. This chain joins TRBV3-1 and TRBJ2-1; 13 bases match TRBD2. CDR1 and CDR2 from the germline V gene are LGHDT and YNNKEL (reference sequence). Trimming took 11 bases from V and 7 from J; bases not matched to a gene: 20. The CDR3 loop spans 18 amino acids.

The CDR3 DNA reads as TGTGCCATCAAGCAGGGATCGAGCTCCTACGAGCAGTACTTC. This codes for CAIKQGSSSYEQYF. This chain uses TRBV10-3 with TRBJ2-7; D possibly corresponds to TRBD1 (5 bases). Trimming took 7 bases from V and 0 from J, leaving 13 bases between them. Germline-derived CDR1 and CDR2 are ENHRY and SYGVKD. The CDR3 totals 14 residues.

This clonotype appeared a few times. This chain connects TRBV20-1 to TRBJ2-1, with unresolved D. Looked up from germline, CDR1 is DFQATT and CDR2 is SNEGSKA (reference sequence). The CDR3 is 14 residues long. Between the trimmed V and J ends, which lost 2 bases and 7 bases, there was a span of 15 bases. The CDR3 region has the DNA TGCAGTGCTAGATCCCATATGGGAAGTAATGAGCAGTTCTTC. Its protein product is CSARSHMGSNEQFF.

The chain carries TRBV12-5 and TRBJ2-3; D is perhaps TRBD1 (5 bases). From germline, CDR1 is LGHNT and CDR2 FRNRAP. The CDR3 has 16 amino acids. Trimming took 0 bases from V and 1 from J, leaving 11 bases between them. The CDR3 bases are TGTGCTAGTGGTTTGGTACTGTTAGGGGGCACAGATACGCAGTATTTT. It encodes CASGLVLLGGTDTQYF.

The CDR3 DNA follows: TGTGCCAGTAGTATAGACTCAGGGTTATACAATGAGCAGTTCTTC. This codes for CASSIDSGLYNEQFF. The chain couples TRBV19 to TRBJ2-1; tentative D call: TRBD1 (5 bases). Trimming removed 0 bases at V and 4 bases at J, with 10 bases between. Germline V lookup: CDR1 LNHDA, CDR2 SQIVND (reference sequence). The CDR3 consists of 15 residues.

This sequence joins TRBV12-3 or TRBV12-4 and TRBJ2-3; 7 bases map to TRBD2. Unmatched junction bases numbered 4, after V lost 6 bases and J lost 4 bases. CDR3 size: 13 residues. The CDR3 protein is CASSLTSPDTQYF. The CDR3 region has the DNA TGTGCCAGCAGCCTGACTAGCCCAGATACGCAGTATTTT.

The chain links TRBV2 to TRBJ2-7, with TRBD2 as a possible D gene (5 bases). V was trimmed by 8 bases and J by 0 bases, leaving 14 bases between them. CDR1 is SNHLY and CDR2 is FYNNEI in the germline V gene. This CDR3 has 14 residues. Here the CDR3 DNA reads TGTGCCAGCTCAGGACGGGGAACCTCCTACGAGCAGTACTTC. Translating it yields CASSGRGTSYEQYF.

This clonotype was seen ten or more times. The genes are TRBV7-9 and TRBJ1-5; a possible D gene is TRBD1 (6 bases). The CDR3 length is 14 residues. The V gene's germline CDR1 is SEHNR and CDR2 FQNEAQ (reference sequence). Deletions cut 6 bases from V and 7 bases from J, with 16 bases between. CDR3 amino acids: CASSQPGEGQPQHF. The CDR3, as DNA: TGTGCCAGCAGTCAACCAGGGGAGGGCCAGCCCCAGCATTTT.

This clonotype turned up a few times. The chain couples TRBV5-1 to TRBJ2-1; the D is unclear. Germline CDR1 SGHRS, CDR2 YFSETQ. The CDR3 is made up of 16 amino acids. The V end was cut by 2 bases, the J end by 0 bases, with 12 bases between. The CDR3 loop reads CASSFRAVDSYNEQFF. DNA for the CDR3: TGCGCCAGCAGCTTTCGAGCCGTCGACTCCTACAATGAGCAGTTCTTC.

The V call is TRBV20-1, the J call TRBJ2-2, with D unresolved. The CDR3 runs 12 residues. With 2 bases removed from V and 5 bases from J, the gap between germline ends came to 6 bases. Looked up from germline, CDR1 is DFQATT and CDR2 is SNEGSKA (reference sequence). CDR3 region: CSARSQTGELFF. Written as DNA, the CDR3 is TGCAGTGCTAGAAGTCAAACCGGGGAGCTGTTTTTT.

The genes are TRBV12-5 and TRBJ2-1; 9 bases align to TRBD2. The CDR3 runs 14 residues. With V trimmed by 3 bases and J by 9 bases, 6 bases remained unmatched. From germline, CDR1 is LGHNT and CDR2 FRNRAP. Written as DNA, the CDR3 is TGTGCTAGTGGTTTCTTAGCGGGAGTGTTTGAGCAGTTCTTC. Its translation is CASGFLAGVFEQFF.

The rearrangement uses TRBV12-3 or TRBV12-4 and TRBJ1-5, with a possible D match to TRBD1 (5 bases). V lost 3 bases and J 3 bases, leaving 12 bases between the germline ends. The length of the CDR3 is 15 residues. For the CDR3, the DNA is TGTGCCAGCAGTTTTCAGGGAACTCTCAATCAGCCCCAGCATTTT. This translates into CASSFQGTLNQPQHF.

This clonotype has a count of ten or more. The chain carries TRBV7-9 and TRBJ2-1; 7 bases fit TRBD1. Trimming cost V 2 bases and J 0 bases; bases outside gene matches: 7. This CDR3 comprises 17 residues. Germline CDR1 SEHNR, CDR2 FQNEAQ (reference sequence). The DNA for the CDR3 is TGTGCCAGCAGCTTACGACAGGGCGTAGCCTCCTACAATGAGCAGTTCTTC. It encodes CASSLRQGVASYNEQFF.

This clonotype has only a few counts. The CDR3, as DNA: TGCGCCAGCAGCCAAGAAAAAGGGAACCCCGGGACCATCAACAATGAGCAGTTCTTC. It yields the protein CASSQEKGNPGTINNEQFF. The J gene is TRBJ2-1, the V gene TRBV4-1, with D possibly called TRBD1 or TRBD2 (5 bases each). CDR1 is MGHRA and CDR2 is YSYEKL in the germline V gene. V lost 0 bases and J 5 bases, leaving 23 bases between the germline ends. The CDR3 runs to 19 residues.

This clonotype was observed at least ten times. The CDR3 loop is CASSASGPSYNEQFF. CDR3 DNA: TGTGCCAGCAGTGCTAGCGGGCCCTCCTACAATGAGCAGTTCTTC. The gene calls are TRBV6-2 or TRBV6-3 and TRBJ2-1, with 8 bases aligning to TRBD2. V lost 5 bases and J lost 0; bases outside the gene matches: 3. The CDR3 length is 15 residues. Germline V gives CDR1 MNHEY, CDR2 SVGEGT.

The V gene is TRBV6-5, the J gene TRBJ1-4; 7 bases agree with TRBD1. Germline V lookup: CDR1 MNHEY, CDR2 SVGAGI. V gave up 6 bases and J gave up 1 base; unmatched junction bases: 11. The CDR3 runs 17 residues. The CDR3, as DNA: TGTGCCAGCAGGGGAACAGGGGACCCTTTAACTAATGAAAAACTGTTTTTT. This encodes CASRGTGDPLTNEKLFF.

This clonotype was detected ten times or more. CDR3 region: CSARPYRDRGPSYEQYF. The CDR3 DNA follows: TGCAGTGCTAGACCTTATCGGGACAGGGGGCCCTCCTACGAGCAGTACTTC. This chain connects TRBV20-1 to TRBJ2-7; 12 bases agree with TRBD1. The germline V gene encodes CDR1 DFQATT and CDR2 SNEGSKA (reference sequence). J gave up 0 bases and V 2 bases, and 8 bases lay outside the gene matches. The CDR3 has 17 amino acids.

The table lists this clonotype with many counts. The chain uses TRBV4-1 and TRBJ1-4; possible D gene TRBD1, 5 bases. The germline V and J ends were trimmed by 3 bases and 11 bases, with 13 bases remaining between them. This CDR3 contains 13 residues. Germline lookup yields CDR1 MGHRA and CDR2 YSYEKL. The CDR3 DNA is TGCGCCAGCAGCCACCGCGGGGGTCGGAAACTGTTTTTT. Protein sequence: CASSHRGGRKLFF.

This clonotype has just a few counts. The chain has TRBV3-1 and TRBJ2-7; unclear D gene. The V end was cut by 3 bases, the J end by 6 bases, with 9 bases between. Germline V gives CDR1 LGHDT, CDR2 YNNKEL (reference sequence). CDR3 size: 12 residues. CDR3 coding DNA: TGTGCCAGCAGCCAGGGATGGTCCGAGCAGTACTTC. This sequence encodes CASSQGWSEQYF.

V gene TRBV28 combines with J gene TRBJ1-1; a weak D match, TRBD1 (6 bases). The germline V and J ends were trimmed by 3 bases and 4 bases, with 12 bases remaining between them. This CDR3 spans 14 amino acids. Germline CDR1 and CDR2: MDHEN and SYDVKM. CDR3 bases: TGTGCCAGCAGTTTTATAGGGGGTAGCACTGAAGCTTTCTTT. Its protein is CASSFIGGSTEAFF.

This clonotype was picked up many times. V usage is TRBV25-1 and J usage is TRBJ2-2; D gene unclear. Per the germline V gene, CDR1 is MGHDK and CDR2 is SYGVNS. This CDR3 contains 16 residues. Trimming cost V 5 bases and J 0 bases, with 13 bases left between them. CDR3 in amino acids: CASSQRPYANTGELFF. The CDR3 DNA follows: TGTGCCAGCAGTCAGCGACCCTACGCGAACACCGGGGAGCTGTTTTTT.

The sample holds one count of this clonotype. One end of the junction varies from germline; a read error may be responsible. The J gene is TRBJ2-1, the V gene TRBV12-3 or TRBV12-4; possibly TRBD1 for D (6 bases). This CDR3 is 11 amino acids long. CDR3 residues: CASRPQGERFF. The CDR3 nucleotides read TGTGCCAGCAGACCACAGGGTGAGCGGTTCTTC.

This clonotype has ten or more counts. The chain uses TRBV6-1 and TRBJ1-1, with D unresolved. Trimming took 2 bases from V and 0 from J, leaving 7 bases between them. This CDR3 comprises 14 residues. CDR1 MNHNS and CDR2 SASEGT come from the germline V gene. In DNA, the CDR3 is TGTGCCAGCAGTGAAAACCTCCTGAACACTGAAGCTTTCTTT. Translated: CASSENLLNTEAFF.

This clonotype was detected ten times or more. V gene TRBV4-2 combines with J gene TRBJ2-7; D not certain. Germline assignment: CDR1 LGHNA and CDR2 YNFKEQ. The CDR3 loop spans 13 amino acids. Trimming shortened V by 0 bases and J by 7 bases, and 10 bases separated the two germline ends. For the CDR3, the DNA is TGTGCCAGCAGCCAAGACACCTCTCGGGAGCAGTACTTC. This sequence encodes CASSQDTSREQYF.

CDR3 DNA sequence: TGTGCCATCAGTTCAGGGGGCGACACAGATACGCAGTATTTT. It translates to CAISSGGDTDTQYF. This chain connects TRBV10-3 to TRBJ2-3; 8 nucleotides agree with TRBD1. Germline trimming cut 5 bases from V and 2 bases from J; bases unmatched to any gene: 3. CDR1 and CDR2 (germline): ENHRY, SYGVKD. This CDR3 has 14 residues.

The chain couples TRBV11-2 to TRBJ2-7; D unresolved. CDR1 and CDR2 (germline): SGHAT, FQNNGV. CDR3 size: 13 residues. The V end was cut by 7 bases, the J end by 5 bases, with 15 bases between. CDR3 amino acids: CASTQRLVDEQYF. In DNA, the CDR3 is TGTGCCAGCACCCAGCGCCTAGTGGACGAGCAGTACTTC.

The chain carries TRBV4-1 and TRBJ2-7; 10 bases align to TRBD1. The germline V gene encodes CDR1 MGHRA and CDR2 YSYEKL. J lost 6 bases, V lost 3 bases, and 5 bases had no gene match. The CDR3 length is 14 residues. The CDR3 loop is CASSQPGTGAEQYF. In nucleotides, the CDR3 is TGCGCCAGCAGCCAGCCCGGGACAGGGGCCGAGCAGTACTTC.